The sequence of this TCR beta chain was determined in a study of shared clonotypes between healthy human individuals. Clones were sequenced by immunoSEQ multiplex PCR, and TCRdb holds only the in-frame ones, with some missing. The sample shows around 510,000 clones, roughly 95% of them seen only once. The V end lost 0 bases, the J end lost 1 base, and 11 bases lay between the germline ends. The germline CDR1 and CDR2 sequences are SGDLS and YYNGEE. The CDR3 contains 16 residues. This clonotype was sampled from a woman aged 25 to 45 in good health. This chain joins TRBV9 and TRBJ2-1; tentatively, D is TRBD2 (5 bases). Sequencing was carried out using naive CD4+ T cells sorted from blood. Regarding subset: CD45RA+ positively selected. The CDR3 DNA follows: TGTGCCAGCAGCGTAGGTGGGAGTGGGTCCTACAATGAGCAGTTCTTC. Encoded protein: CASSVGGSGSYNEQFF.